This T cell receptor beta chain was retrieved from a study of T cell repertoires in cytomegalovirus infection. Study-level information: Matching HLA type and CMV infection were both indicated by public TCR beta signatures. Study-wide points: HLA-C-restricted, CMV-specific TCR beta clonotypes were dominant ex vivo.

The CDR3 consists of 13 residues. Trimming removed 4 bases at V and 6 bases at J, with 12 bases between. Per the germline V gene, CDR1 is MNHEY and CDR2 is SMNVEV (reference sequence). This clonotype occurred many times. As yet, its antigen is unknown. TCRdb analysed the reads with MiXCR anew, one entry per CDR3 protein. Among approximately 500,000 distinct CDR3 sequences listed, around 11% were seen once. The chain combines TRBV27 with TRBJ2-5, with D tentatively TRBD1 (6 bases). The sequence was collected from a human donor in good health (CMV status not recorded). Some clones in this sample may be carry-over from other donors' samples. The specimen was PBMCs. The CDR3 bases are TGTGCCAGCAGTTCTAGAGGGACACAGACCCAGTACTTC. It translates to CASSSRGTQTQYF.